The TCR beta chain described here comes from a study of T-cell memory formation after mild COVID-19. Overall study: Largely donor-specific sequence clusters came from two donors.

In its sample, this clonotype was seen a few times. Its antigen is unknown. TCRdb independently ran MiXCR on the 5' RACE reads; one entry per CDR3 protein. Here the sample spans about 170,000 distinct CDR3 sequences, over 10% being singletons. The CDR3 consists of 15 residues. V lost 6 bases, J lost 1 base, and 12 bases lay in between. CDR1 and CDR2 from the germline V gene are SGHTA and FQGTGA. Study-level findings and limits: CD4+ clones that contracted lay mainly in CM and EM; CD8+ ones lay in EMRA. A balance of CD4 and CD8 characterized clones contracting day 15 to 85, whereas later expanders leaned CD4+. Pre-infection memory harbored some responding clones, suggesting cross-reactive memory joined.

Sequencing input: PBMCs or a T cell subset sorted from them (not recorded which). V gene TRBV7-3 combines with J gene TRBJ2-2; no firm D call. The receptor was derived from a man between 18 and 35 years old who had mild COVID-19 (a few samples of this study predate the infection). Cell type and time point are not known. This CDR3 is CASSPYDGNTGELFF. The CDR3 region has the DNA TGTGCCAGCAGTCCTTATGACGGGAACACCGGGGAGCTGTTTTTT.